A single sample gave rise to the 13 T cell receptor beta chains below, sequenced in a study of CD8+ T cells in alopecia areata. Isolated RNA was reverse transcribed into cDNA used as the sequencing template. The assay was immunoSEQ multiplex PCR, and TCRdb's table has in-frame clones only and misses some. The sample records 150,000 to 200,000 clones, around 63% being singletons. Here the sequenced sample was CD4+ T cells sorted from blood, taken at week 0. All receptors come from a human donor with alopecia areata.

The count of this clone is one. The rearrangement uses TRBV4-2 and TRBJ1-1; D call uncertain. The CDR3 consists of 14 residues. In germline, CDR1 is LGHNA, CDR2 YNFKEQ. Trimming removed 3 bases at V and 1 base at J, with 9 bases between. The CDR3 here is CASSQAGRNTEAFF. For the CDR3, the DNA is TGTGCCAGCAGCCAGGCCGGGAGGAACACTGAAGCTTTCTTT.

This chain uses TRBV29-1 with TRBJ1-4; the D gene is possibly TRBD1 (5 bases). V was cut by 7 bases and J by 8 bases, with 17 bases left in between. CDR1 and CDR2 from the germline V gene are SQVTM and ANQGSEA. This CDR3 region has 13 residues. The DNA of the CDR3 is TGCAGCGGTTCGGACACGGCGGAGGAAAAACTGTTTTTT. Protein: CSGSDTAEEKLFF.

CDR3 amino acids: CASSGWGSKETQYF. The CDR3 DNA reads as TGTGCCAGCAGCGGTTGGGGGAGTAAAGAGACCCAGTACTTC. This chain links TRBV6-1 with TRBJ2-5; perhaps D is TRBD1 or TRBD2 (5 bases each). Deletions cut 6 bases from V and 3 bases from J, with 14 bases between. Germline values: CDR1 MNHNS, CDR2 SASEGT. There are 14 residues in the CDR3.

This clone was detected only a few times. This chain connects TRBV30 to TRBJ1-1; 8 bases fit TRBD1. Looked up from germline, CDR1 is GTSNPN and CDR2 is SVGIG (reference sequence). Losses at the gene ends were 6 bases for V and 2 bases for J; bases not matched to a gene: 11. This CDR3 has 15 residues. The CDR3 DNA is TGTGCCTGCCCTAGCCCCACAGGGGGAAACACTGAAGCTTTCTTT. This sequence encodes CACPSPTGGNTEAFF.

This clone occurred a few times. The chain joins TRBV19 to TRBJ2-1; D gene unclear. The germline CDR1 and CDR2 sequences are LNHDA and SQIVND (reference sequence). Trimming removed 3 bases from V and 9 bases from J, with 21 bases in between. CDR3 length: 16 amino acids. DNA for the CDR3: TGTGCCAGTAGTATCTCGGAACTGACCCCGCGGAGTGAGCAGTTCTTC. It yields the protein CASSISELTPRSEQFF.

A few counts support this clone. CDR3 sequence reads: CASSLRAGDYEQYF. The CDR3 nucleotides are TGTGCCAGCAGCCTGAGAGCAGGGGACTACGAGCAGTACTTC. The chain links TRBV5-4 to TRBJ2-7, with D possibly being TRBD1 (6 bases). Trimming shortened V by 4 bases and J by 3 bases, and 14 bases separated the two germline ends. CDR1 SGHNT and CDR2 YYREEE come from the germline V gene (reference sequence). The CDR3 sequence is 14 residues long.

This clone was observed a few times. In DNA, the CDR3 is TGCAGCGTTTCCGAGCAGGGTGAAAAACTGTTTTTT. It translates to CSVSEQGEKLFF. This rearrangement joins TRBV29-1 to TRBJ1-4, with D perhaps matching TRBD1 (5 bases). The CDR3 is 12 residues long. Germline V gene sequence: CDR1 SQVTM, CDR2 ANQGSEA. Trimming took 5 bases from V and 7 from J, leaving 11 bases between them.

The chain carries TRBV7-2 and TRBJ2-5; perhaps D is TRBD1 or TRBD2 (5 bases each). Looked up from germline, CDR1 is SGHTA and CDR2 is FQGNSA. CDR3 length: 14 amino acids. Deletions cut 4 bases from V and 5 bases from J, with 14 bases between. The CDR3: CASSSRTGHETQYF. The CDR3 region has the DNA TGTGCCAGCAGCTCCCGGACGGGGCACGAGACCCAGTACTTC.

This chain joins TRBV30 and TRBJ2-7; D might be TRBD1 (6 bases). Trimming took off 4 bases at V and 4 bases at J, with 11 bases between the two ends. This CDR3 region has 12 residues. CDR1 and CDR2 from the germline V gene are GTSNPN and SVGIG (reference sequence). In nucleotides, the CDR3 is TGTGCCTGGAAGGGACAAAGGTACGAGCAGTACTTC. Protein sequence: CAWKGQRYEQYF. Variable domain in full (rest from reference TRBV30 and TRBJ2-7): SQTIHQWPATLVQPVGSPLSLECTVEGTSNPNLYWYRQAAGRGLQLLFYSVGIGQISSEVPQNLSASRPQDRQFILSSKKLLLSDSGFYLCAWKGQRYEQYFGPGTRLTVT.

The J gene is TRBJ1-2, the V gene TRBV11-2; possibly TRBD1 for D (5 bases). CDR1 is SGHAT and CDR2 is FQNNGV in the germline V gene. V was cut by 5 bases and J by 4 bases, with 14 bases left in between. The CDR3 loop spans 14 amino acids. CDR3: CASSPPPGGYGYTF. DNA for the CDR3: TGTGCCAGCAGCCCGCCCCCGGGGGGCTATGGCTACACCTTC.

The CDR3 bases are TGTGCCAGCAGCGTAGACGGCTACACCTTC. Its translation is CASSVDGYTF. The rearrangement joins TRBV9 to TRBJ1-2; D not resolved. The V and J ends lost 0 bases and 8 bases respectively, with 2 bases between them. This CDR3 is 10 amino acids long. The germline CDR1 and CDR2 sequences are SGDLS and YYNGEE.

The chain carries TRBV4-1 and TRBJ1-2; D is undetermined. V was cut by 0 bases and J by 5 bases, with 7 bases left in between. Germline CDR1 and CDR2: MGHRA and YSYEKL. This CDR3 region has 13 residues. The CDR3 nucleotides read TGCGCCAGCAGCCAAGAGGCGCGATATGGCTACACCTTC. Protein product: CASSQEARYGYTF.

The chain combines TRBV11-2 with TRBJ2-7; D is perhaps TRBD1 or TRBD2 (5 bases each). V gave up 1 base and J gave up 5 bases, with 15 bases separating them. The V gene's germline CDR1 is SGHAT and CDR2 FQNNGV. This CDR3 comprises 15 residues. Here the CDR3 reads CASSLVGDRDHEQYF. DNA for the CDR3: TGTGCCAGCAGCTTAGTAGGGGATAGGGACCACGAGCAGTACTTC.